This is a list of T cell receptor beta chains from one sample in a study of molecular identifiers for immune sequencing clone quantification. One entry per CDR3 protein results from TCRdb running MiXCR on the PCR reads. The data contain about 100,000 distinct CDR3 sequences, 35% of them singletons. Sequenced material: naive CD8+ T cells from blood, with Jurkat cell RNA spiked in. The origin of the receptors is a human donor in good health. Some libraries in this study had Jurkat cell RNA spiked in. Both conserved end residues are part of each CDR3. D genes are given only for firm matches. Clone size is not always given. Where it is, it says once, few, many or a class for expanded clones.

D	length	V	J	size	DNA	CDR3
NA	13	TRBV5-1	TRBJ2-7	many	TGCGCCAGCAGCCAAACAGGTGCCTACGAGCAGTACTTC	CASSQTGAYEQYF
TRBD1	11	TRBV6-2/TRBV6-3	TRBJ2-7	few	TGTGCCACACAGGGGTGGTACGAGCAGTACTTC	CATQGWYEQYF
TRBD2	13	TRBV25-1	TRBJ2-7	few	TGTGCCAGCAGTGAGAGCGGGACGTCTGAGCAGTACTTC	CASSESGTSEQYF
TRBD2	14	TRBV7-9	TRBJ2-7	NA	TGTGCCAGCAGCTTAAGTTTAGCGGGAGGGCAGCAGTACTTC	CASSLSLAGGQQYF
TRBD1	14	TRBV5-3	TRBJ2-5	few	TGTGCCAATGGGGACAGGGGAGTAGGAGAGACCCAGTACTTC	CANGDRGVGETQYF
NA	15	TRBV9	TRBJ1-4	NA	TGTGCCAGCAGCGTATGGCCAGGGGCTAATGAAAAACTGTTTTTT	CASSVWPGANEKLFF
NA	13	TRBV10-3	TRBJ2-3	many	TGTGCCATCAGTGAGGTCAGGGCAGATACGCAGTATTTT	CAISEVRADTQYF
NA	15	TRBV14	TRBJ2-3	few	TGTGCCAGCAGCCCAGGGCAGACCCGCACAGATACGCAGTATTTT	CASSPGQTRTDTQYF
TRBD1	13	TRBV2	TRBJ2-7	NA	TGTGCCAGCGCCGGGACAGGGCTCTACGAGCAGTACTTC	CASAGTGLYEQYF
NA	13	TRBV13	TRBJ1-1	many	TGTGCCAGCAGCTTAGGCTCCCAGGGAGAAGCTTTCTTT	CASSLGSQGEAFF
TRBD2	16	TRBV9	TRBJ2-3	few	TGTGCCAGCAGCCCCAGCGCTAGCGGACGCACAGATACGCAGTATTTT	CASSPSASGRTDTQYF
TRBD1	15	TRBV5-1	TRBJ2-3	few	TGCGCCAGCTCCGGGACAGGGGGTTGGTCTGATACGCAGTATTTT	CASSGTGGWSDTQYF
NA	14	TRBV9	TRBJ2-5	many	TGTGCCAGCAGCGTCGGGAGCGGCGGAGAGACCCAGTACTTC	CASSVGSGGETQYF
TRBD2	15	TRBV28	TRBJ2-1	NA	TGTGCCAGCACTGCAAGAACTAGCGGGATCAATGAGCAGTTCTTC	CASTARTSGINEQFF
NA	14	TRBV11-1	TRBJ1-5	few	TGTGCCAGCAGCTTGGGATCCGGGGAGCAGCCCCAGCATTTT	CASSLGSGEQPQHF
NA	17	TRBV12-3/TRBV12-4	TRBJ2-7	few	TGTGCCAGCAGTTTAGGCGCGAGGGGGGGCGAAACCTACGAGCAGTACTTC	CASSLGARGGETYEQYF
NA	14	TRBV7-2	TRBJ2-7	NA	TGTGCCAGCAGCTTCCGGGACAATGGTCACGAGCAGTACTTC	CASSFRDNGHEQYF
TRBD1	15	TRBV2	TRBJ2-3	few	TGTGCCAGCAGTGATGGGACAGGGATTAAAGATACGCAGTATTTT	CASSDGTGIKDTQYF
TRBD2	12	TRBV11-2	TRBJ2-7	many	TGTGCCAGCAGCTTAGGGGGGGGCGAGCAGTACTTC	CASSLGGGEQYF
NA	14	TRBV12-3/TRBV12-4	TRBJ2-3	few	TGTGCCAGCAGTTTGGGCAGGGGACTAGATACGCAGTATTTT	CASSLGRGLDTQYF
NA	15	TRBV28	TRBJ2-3	many	TGTGCCAGCAGTTTAATCGGGGAATACACAGATACGCAGTATTTT	CASSLIGEYTDTQYF
TRBD2	15	TRBV12-5	TRBJ2-3	NA	TGTGCTAGTGGTTTGTGGCTAGCGGCTCCAGATACGCAGTATTTT	CASGLWLAAPDTQYF
TRBD2	16	TRBV7-8	TRBJ2-5	NA	TGTGCCAGCAGCCTCCAGAGCGGGAGGATACAAGAGACCCAGTACTTC	CASSLQSGRIQETQYF
NA	13	TRBV5-6	TRBJ1-1	NA	TGTGCCACAGGGGCCGGGTTGGGAACTGAAGCTTTCTTT	CATGAGLGTEAFF
NA	17	TRBV28	TRBJ2-3	few	TGTGCCAGCAGTCCACCCCAGACAGGACCTGGGACAGATACGCAGTATTTT	CASSPPQTGPGTDTQYF
TRBD1	17	TRBV2	TRBJ2-6	many	TGTGCCAGCACTCAGACAGGGATCCCCTCTGGGGCCAACGTCCTGACTTTC	CASTQTGIPSGANVLTF
NA	11	TRBV20-1	TRBJ2-7	many	TGCAGTGCTAGAAGGAGTTACGAGCAGTACTTC	CSARRSYEQYF
NA	15	TRBV27	TRBJ2-3	few	TGTGCCAGCAGTTTATTAGGGATCGGGACAGATACGCAGTATTTT	CASSLLGIGTDTQYF
NA	15	TRBV19	TRBJ2-3	NA	TGTGCCAGTAGTATAATGGGGACTCTCACAGATACGCAGTATTTT	CASSIMGTLTDTQYF
TRBD2	15	TRBV19	TRBJ2-2	many	TGTGCCAGTAGCGAGGTAGCGGGATACACCGGGGAGCTGTTTTTT	CASSEVAGYTGELFF
NA	15	TRBV6-2/TRBV6-3	TRBJ1-4	few	TGTGCCAGCAGTTACCTTGGACTGATTAATGAAAAACTGTTTTTT	CASSYLGLINEKLFF
TRBD2	16	TRBV4-3	TRBJ2-3	NA	TGCGCCAGCAGCGGGACTAGCGGGATTGGCGGAGATACGCAGTATTTT	CASSGTSGIGGDTQYF
NA	13	TRBV9	TRBJ2-3	few	TGTGCCAGCAGCGTAGCTGGGTGGGGGTCGCAGTATTTT	CASSVAGWGSQYF
TRBD2	17	TRBV28	TRBJ2-3	few	TGTGCCAGCAGCTCCCGGCTAGCGGGAGTAGTCACAGATACGAAGTATTTT	CASSSRLAGVVTDTKYF
TRBD1	13	TRBV12-3/TRBV12-4	TRBJ2-1	NA	TGTGCCAGCAGTCAACAGGGGTACAATGAGCAGTTCTTC	CASSQQGYNEQFF
NA	14	TRBV19	TRBJ2-5	NA	TGTGCCAGTAGTATCCAGGACAGAAAAGAGACCCAGTACTTC	CASSIQDRKETQYF
TRBD2	17	TRBV23-1	TRBJ2-1	NA	TGCGCCAGCGGTCGAGCCAGACTTCGACTAGCGGGAGATGAGCAGTTCTTC	CASGRARLRLAGDEQFF
NA	12	TRBV5-4	TRBJ2-7	NA	TGTGCCAGCAGCTTGGTGGCGGAAGAGCAGTACTTC	CASSLVAEEQYF
TRBD1	17	TRBV6-2/TRBV6-3	TRBJ1-1	once	TGTGCCAGCAGCTCGTCGGGACAGGGACTGGAGAACACTGAAGCTTTCTTT	CASSSSGQGLENTEAFF
NA	14	TRBV29-1	TRBJ1-2	few	TGCAACGTTGAAGATCACGGTCAAGACTATGGCTACACCTTC	CNVEDHGQDYGYTF
TRBD1	13	TRBV28	TRBJ2-4	NA	TGTGCCAGCAGAGGGGGCTGGGAAAACATTCAGTACTTC	CASRGGWENIQYF
NA	14	TRBV28	TRBJ2-3	NA	TGTGCCAGCAGTTTCCCCGGACGGGCGGATACGCAGTATTTT	CASSFPGRADTQYF